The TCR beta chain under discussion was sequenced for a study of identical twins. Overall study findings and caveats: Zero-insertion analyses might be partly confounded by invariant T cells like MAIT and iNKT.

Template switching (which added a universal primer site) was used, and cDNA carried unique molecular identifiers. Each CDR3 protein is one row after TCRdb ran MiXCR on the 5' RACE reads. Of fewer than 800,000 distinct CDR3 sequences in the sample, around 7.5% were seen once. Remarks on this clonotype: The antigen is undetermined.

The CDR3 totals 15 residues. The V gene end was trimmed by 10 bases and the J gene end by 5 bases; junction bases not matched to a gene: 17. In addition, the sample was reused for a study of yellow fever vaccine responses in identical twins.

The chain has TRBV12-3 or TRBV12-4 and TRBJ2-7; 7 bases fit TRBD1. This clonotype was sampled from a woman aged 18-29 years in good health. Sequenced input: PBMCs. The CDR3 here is CATAPSTGKVHEQYF. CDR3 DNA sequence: TGTGCCACCGCCCCATCGACAGGGAAAGTCCACGAGCAGTACTTC.